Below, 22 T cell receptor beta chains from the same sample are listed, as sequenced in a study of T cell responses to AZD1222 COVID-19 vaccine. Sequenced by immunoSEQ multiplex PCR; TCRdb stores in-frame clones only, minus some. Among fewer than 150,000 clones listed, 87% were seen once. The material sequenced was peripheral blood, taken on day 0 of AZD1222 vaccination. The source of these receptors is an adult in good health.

The CDR3 region is CASSHTSGSGNEQFF. In nucleotides, the CDR3 is TGCGCCAGCAGCCATACTAGCGGGAGTGGGAATGAGCAGTTCTTC. The V call is TRBV4-1, the J call TRBJ2-1; 11 bases match TRBD2. The V segment lost 3 bases and the J segment 7 bases; nucleotides outside the gene matches: 5. The CDR3 spans 15 residues. Germline V gives CDR1 MGHRA, CDR2 YSYEKL.

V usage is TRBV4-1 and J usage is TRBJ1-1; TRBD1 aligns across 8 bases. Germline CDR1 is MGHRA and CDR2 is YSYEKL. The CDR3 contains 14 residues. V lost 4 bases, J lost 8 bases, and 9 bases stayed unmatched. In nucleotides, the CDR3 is TGCGCCAGCAGCCTCATAAACAGGGGGGGAGAAGCTTTCTTT. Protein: CASSLINRGGEAFF.

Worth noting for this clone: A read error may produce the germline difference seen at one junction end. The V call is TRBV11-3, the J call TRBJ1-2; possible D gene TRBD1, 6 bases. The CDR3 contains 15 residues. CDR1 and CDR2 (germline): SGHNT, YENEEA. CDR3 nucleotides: TGTGCCAGCAGCCTAGAGGGGGGAGAGCCTTATGGCTACACCTTC. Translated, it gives CASSLEGGEPYGYTF.

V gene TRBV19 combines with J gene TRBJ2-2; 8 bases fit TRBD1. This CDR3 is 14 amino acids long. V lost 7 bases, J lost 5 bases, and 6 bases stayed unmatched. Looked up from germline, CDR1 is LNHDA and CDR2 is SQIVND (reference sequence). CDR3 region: CASNFRQGTGELFF. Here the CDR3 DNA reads TGTGCCAGTAATTTTAGACAGGGGACCGGGGAGCTGTTTTTT.

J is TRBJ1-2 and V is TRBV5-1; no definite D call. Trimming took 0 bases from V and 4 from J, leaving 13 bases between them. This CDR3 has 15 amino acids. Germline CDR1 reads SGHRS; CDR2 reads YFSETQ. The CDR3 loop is CASSLGSGVLYGYTF. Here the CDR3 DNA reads TGCGCCAGCAGCTTGGGGTCTGGGGTTCTCTATGGCTACACCTTC. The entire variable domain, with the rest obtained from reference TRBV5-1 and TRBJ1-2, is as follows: KAGVTQTPRYLIKTRGQQVTLSCSPISGHRSVSWYQQTPGQGLQFLFEYFSETQRNKGNFPGRFSGRQFSNSRSEMNVSTLELGDSALYLCASSLGSGVLYGYTFGSGTRLTVV.

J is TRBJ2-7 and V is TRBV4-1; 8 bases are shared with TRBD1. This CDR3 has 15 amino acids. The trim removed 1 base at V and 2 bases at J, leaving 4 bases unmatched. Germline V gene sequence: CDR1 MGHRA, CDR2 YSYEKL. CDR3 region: CASSQVETGAYEQYF. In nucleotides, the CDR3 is TGCGCCAGCAGCCAAGTTGAGACAGGGGCCTACGAGCAGTACTTC.

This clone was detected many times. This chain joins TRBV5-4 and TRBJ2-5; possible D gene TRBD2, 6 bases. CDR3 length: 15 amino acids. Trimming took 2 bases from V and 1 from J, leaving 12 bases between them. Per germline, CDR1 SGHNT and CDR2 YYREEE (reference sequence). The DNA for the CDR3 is TGTGCCAGCAGCTTTGGCGGAGGGGTCCAAGAGACCCAGTACTTC. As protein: CASSFGGGVQETQYF.

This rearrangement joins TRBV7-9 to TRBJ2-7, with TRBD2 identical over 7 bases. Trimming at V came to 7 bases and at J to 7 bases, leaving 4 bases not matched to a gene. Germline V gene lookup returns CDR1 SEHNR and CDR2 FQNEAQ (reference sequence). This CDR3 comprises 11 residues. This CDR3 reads CASTRGGEQYF. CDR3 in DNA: TGTGCCAGCACCCGCGGGGGTGAGCAGTACTTC.

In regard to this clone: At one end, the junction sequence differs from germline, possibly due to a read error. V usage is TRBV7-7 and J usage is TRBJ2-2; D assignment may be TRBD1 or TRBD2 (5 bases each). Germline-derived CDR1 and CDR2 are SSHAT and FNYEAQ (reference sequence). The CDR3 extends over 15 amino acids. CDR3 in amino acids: CASSPGTGNTGELFF. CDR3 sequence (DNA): TGTGCTAGCAGCCCAGGGACCGGGAACACCGGGGAGCTGTTTTTT.

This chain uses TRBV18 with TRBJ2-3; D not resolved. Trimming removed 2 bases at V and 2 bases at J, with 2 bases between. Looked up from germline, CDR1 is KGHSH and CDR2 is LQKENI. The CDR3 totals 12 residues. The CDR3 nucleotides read TGTGCCAGCTCACCAGCCACAGATACGCAGTATTTT. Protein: CASSPATDTQYF.

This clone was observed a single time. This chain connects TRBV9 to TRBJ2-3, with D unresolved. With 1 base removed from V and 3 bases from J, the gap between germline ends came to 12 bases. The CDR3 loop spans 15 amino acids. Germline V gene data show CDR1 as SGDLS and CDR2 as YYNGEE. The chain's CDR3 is CASSVWEHGTDTQYF. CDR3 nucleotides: TGTGCCAGCAGCGTATGGGAACACGGGACAGATACGCAGTATTTT.

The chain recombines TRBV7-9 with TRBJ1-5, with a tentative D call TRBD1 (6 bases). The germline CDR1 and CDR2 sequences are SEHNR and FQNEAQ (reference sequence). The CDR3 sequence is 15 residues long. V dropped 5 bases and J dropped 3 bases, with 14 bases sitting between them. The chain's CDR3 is CASSRSGTPNQPQHF. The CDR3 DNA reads TGTGCCAGCAGCCGTTCCGGGACACCCAATCAGCCCCAGCATTTT.

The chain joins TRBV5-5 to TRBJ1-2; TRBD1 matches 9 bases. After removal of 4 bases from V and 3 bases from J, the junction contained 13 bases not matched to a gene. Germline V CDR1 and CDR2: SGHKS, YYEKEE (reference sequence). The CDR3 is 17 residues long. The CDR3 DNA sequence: TGTGCCAGCAGCCCACGGTGGACAGGGGCGTATGACTATGGCTACACCTTC. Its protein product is CASSPRWTGAYDYGYTF.

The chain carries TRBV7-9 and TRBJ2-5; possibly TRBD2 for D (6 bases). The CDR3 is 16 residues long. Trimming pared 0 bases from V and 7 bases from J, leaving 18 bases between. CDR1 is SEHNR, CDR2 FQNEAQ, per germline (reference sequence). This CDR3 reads CASSLATARGGVTQYF. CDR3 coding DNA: TGTGCCAGCAGCTTAGCCACAGCAAGGGGCGGGGTGACCCAGTACTTC.

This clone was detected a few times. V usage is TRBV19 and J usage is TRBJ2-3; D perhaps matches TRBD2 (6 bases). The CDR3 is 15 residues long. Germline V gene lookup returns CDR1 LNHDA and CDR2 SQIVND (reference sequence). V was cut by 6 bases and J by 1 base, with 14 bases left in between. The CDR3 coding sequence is TGTGCCAGTAGATTAGCGGATCTACGCACAGATACGCAGTATTTT. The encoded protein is CASRLADLRTDTQYF.

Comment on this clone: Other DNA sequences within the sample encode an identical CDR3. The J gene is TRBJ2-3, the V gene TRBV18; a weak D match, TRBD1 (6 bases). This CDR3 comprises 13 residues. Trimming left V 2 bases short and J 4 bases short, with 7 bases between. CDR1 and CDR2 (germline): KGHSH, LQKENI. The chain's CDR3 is CASSPAGADTQYF. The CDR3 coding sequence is TGTGCCAGCTCACCAGCAGGGGCAGATACGCAGTATTTT.

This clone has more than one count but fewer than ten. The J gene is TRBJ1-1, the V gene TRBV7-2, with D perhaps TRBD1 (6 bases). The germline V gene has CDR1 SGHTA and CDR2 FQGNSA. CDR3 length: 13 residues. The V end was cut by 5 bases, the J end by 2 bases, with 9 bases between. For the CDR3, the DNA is TGTGCCAGCAGCCTGGGACATAACACTGAAGCTTTCTTT. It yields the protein CASSLGHNTEAFF.

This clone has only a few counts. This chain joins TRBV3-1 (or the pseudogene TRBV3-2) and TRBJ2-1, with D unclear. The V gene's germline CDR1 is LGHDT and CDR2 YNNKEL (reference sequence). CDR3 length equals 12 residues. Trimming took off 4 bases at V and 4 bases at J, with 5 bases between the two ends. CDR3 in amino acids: CASSPLYNEQFF. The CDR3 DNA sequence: TGTGCCAGCAGCCCCCTTTACAATGAGCAGTTCTTC.

CDR3 coding DNA: TGTGCCAGCAGCTTAGGGAGCGGGAGCCCCCGGTACAATGAGCAGTTCTTC. Translating gives CASSLGSGSPRYNEQFF. V gene TRBV7-2 combines with J gene TRBJ2-1, with TRBD2 matching over 8 bases. Germline assignment: CDR1 SGHTA and CDR2 FQGNSA. Trimming took 1 base from V and 4 from J; bases not matched to a gene: 9. The CDR3 totals 17 residues.

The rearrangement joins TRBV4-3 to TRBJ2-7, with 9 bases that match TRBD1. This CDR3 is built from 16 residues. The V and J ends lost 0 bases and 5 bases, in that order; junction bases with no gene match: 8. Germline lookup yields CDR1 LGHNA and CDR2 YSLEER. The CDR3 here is CASSQDWRQGGHEQYF. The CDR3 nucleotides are TGCGCCAGCAGCCAAGATTGGAGACAGGGGGGTCACGAGCAGTACTTC.

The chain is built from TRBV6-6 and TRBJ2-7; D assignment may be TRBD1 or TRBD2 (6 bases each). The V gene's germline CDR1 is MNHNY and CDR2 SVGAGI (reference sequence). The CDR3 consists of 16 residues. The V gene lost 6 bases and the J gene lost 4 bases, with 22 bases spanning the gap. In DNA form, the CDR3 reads TGTGCCAGCAGCTTACTTAGTCAGGGGCTAGCGTACGAGCAGTACTTC. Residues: CASSLLSQGLAYEQYF.

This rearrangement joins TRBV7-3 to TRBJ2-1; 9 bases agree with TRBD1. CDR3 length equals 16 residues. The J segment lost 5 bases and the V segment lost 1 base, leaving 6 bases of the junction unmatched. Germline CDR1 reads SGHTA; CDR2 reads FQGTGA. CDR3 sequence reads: CASSLSAGTGNNEQFF. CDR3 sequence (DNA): TGTGCCAGCAGCTTAAGCGCCGGGACAGGGAACAATGAGCAGTTCTTC.